One sample yielded the 18 T cell receptor beta chains listed below, sequenced in a study of a mutant IDH1 vaccine in newly diagnosed glioma. No antigens are known for them. Assay: immunoSEQ multiplex PCR; the TCRdb copy retains only in-frame clones and omits some. The sample lists about 60,000 clones, roughly 84% occurring once. Time point noted: week 35, safety follow-up. The content of each vaccine dose was 300 ug of mutant IDH1 20-mer peptide, and topical imiquimod accompanied it. The specimen comprised PBMCs, sampled from a glioma patient whose treatment included an IDH1 peptide vaccine. Receptors were obtained from a man younger than 45 with glioma.

This clone was counted a single time. This sequence joins TRBV11-2 and TRBJ2-1; maybe TRBD1 (7 bases). This CDR3 is 15 amino acids long. Germline assignment: CDR1 SGHAT and CDR2 FQNNGV. The V gene lost 1 base and the J gene lost 2 bases, with 9 bases spanning the gap. CDR3 sequence (DNA): TGTGCCAGCAGCTTAGCAGGGGGGCCCTACAATGAGCAGTTCTTC. It translates to CASSLAGGPYNEQFF.

The CDR3 bases are TGTGCCACCAGCGGTACGGGACAGACAATCTATGGCTACACCTTC. This codes for CATSGTGQTIYGYTF. V usage is TRBV15 and J usage is TRBJ1-2, with 7 nucleotides matching TRBD1. The ends lost 5 bases at V and 4 bases at J; junction bases unmatched: 10. This CDR3 has 15 amino acids. CDR1 is LNHNV, CDR2 YYDKDF, per germline (reference sequence).

The chain has TRBV19 and TRBJ2-7; 8 bases match TRBD1. V lost 1 base to trimming and J lost 1 base; unmatched junction nucleotides: 0. The CDR3 is made up of 14 amino acids. CDR1 is LNHDA and CDR2 is SQIVND in the germline V gene (reference sequence). CDR3 sequence: CASSIGTGSYEQYF. The CDR3, as DNA: TGTGCCAGTAGTATAGGGACAGGGTCCTACGAGCAGTACTTC.

This clone came up once. The chain uses TRBV11-3 and TRBJ2-1, with 11 positions matching TRBD1. Trimming at V came to 5 bases and at J to 6 bases, leaving 6 bases not matched to a gene. Germline values: CDR1 SGHNT, CDR2 YENEEA. This CDR3 comprises 15 residues. In DNA form, the CDR3 reads TGTGCCAGCAGCGGCCGGGACAGGGGGGCCAATGAGCAGTTCTTC. It is translated as CASSGRDRGANEQFF.

The chain carries TRBV30 and TRBJ1-3; D unclear. Germline V gives CDR1 GTSNPN, CDR2 SVGIG (reference sequence). The CDR3 length is 17 residues. Trimming removed 0 bases at V and 0 bases at J, with 15 bases between. Here the CDR3 DNA reads TGTGCCTGGAGTGTAAGGTCGGGAGGAATCTCTGGAAACACCATATATTTT. It specifies CAWSVRSGGISGNTIYF.

V is TRBV15 and J is TRBJ1-3, with D perhaps matching TRBD1 (5 bases). The germline V gene has CDR1 LNHNV and CDR2 YYDKDF (reference sequence). The V end was cut by 0 bases, the J end by 1 base, with 10 bases between. The CDR3 length is 16 residues. The DNA for the CDR3 is TGTGCCACCAGCAGAGACAGGGATAGGTCTGGAAACACCATATATTTT. This gives the protein CATSRDRDRSGNTIYF.

The chain recombines TRBV4-1 with TRBJ2-1; 10 bases match TRBD1. V trimming: 1 base; J trimming: 9 bases; junction bases outside the gene matches: 9. Germline V gives CDR1 MGHRA, CDR2 YSYEKL. The length of the CDR3 is 16 residues. The CDR3 spells CASSQGQGAPPSEQFF. The CDR3 DNA is TGCGCCAGCAGCCAAGGACAGGGGGCACCTCCCAGTGAGCAGTTCTTC.

This chain uses TRBV5-1 with TRBJ1-3; D possibly corresponds to TRBD1 (5 bases). CDR1 is SGHRS, CDR2 YFSETQ, per germline. V was pared by 6 bases and J by 0 bases, with 10 bases between. This CDR3 spans 14 amino acids. CDR3 DNA sequence: TGCGCCAGCACCGACAGTAGCTCTGGAAACACCATATATTTT. Translating gives CASTDSSSGNTIYF.

The chain is built from TRBV6-5 and TRBJ1-2; D unresolved. Germline CDR1 MNHEY, CDR2 SVGAGI. CDR3 length: 12 residues. V gave up 8 bases and J gave up 2 bases, with 9 bases separating them. DNA of the CDR3: TGTGCCAGCGCCGGCGGGAACTATGGCTACACCTTC. As protein: CASAGGNYGYTF.

The gene calls are TRBV19 and TRBJ2-6, with D possibly matching TRBD2 (6 bases). Germline V gene data show CDR1 as LNHDA and CDR2 as SQIVND (reference sequence). The CDR3 runs 14 residues. V was clipped by 5 bases and J by 3 bases, with 8 bases between them. The CDR3 here is CASSRDFGANVLTF. The CDR3 DNA is TGTGCCAGTAGTCGGGACTTTGGGGCCAACGTCCTGACTTTC.

This chain's CDR3 is CASSLEYYGYTF. Here the CDR3 DNA reads TGTGCCAGCAGTTTAGAATACTATGGCTACACCTTC. This chain links TRBV28 with TRBJ1-2; D ambiguous. CDR1 MDHEN and CDR2 SYDVKM come from the germline V gene. V was cut by 2 bases and J by 3 bases, with 4 bases left in between. This CDR3 comprises 12 residues.

The gene calls are TRBV5-1 and TRBJ1-1; no clear D gene. V dropped 7 bases and J dropped 0 bases, with 13 bases sitting between them. Germline V gives CDR1 SGHRS, CDR2 YFSETQ. The CDR3 is 14 residues long. This CDR3 is CASFDPGLNTEAFF. The DNA of the CDR3 is TGCGCCAGCTTCGACCCGGGTTTGAACACTGAAGCTTTCTTT.

The rearrangement joins TRBV6-4 to TRBJ1-2; 7 nucleotides match TRBD1. This CDR3 has 14 residues. Trimming at V came to 4 bases and at J to 4 bases, leaving 6 bases not matched to a gene. Per germline, CDR1 MRHNA and CDR2 SNTAGT. DNA for the CDR3: TGTGCCAGCAGTGTTACGACAGGGCTCTATGGCTACACCTTC. Amino acid sequence: CASSVTTGLYGYTF.

V is TRBV6-1 and J is TRBJ1-2; D unresolved. CDR3 length: 14 amino acids. The ends were cut back, 0 bases at V and 7 bases at J, with 12 bases in the middle. Germline lookup yields CDR1 MNHNS and CDR2 SASEGT. CDR3 coding DNA: TGTGCCAGCAGTGAAGCTGGGCAGTATCTTGGCTACACCTTC. Translation: CASSEAGQYLGYTF.

The chain links TRBV29-1 to TRBJ2-1; 11 bases are a match to TRBD2. The V and J ends lost 0 bases and 7 bases, in that order; junction bases with no gene match: 8. The CDR3 runs 16 residues. Germline lookup yields CDR1 SQVTM and CDR2 ANQGSEA. CDR3 sequence reads: CSVEDVAGGPVNEQFF. The DNA of the CDR3 is TGCAGCGTTGAAGATGTAGCGGGGGGGCCAGTGAATGAGCAGTTCTTC.

V gene TRBV6-6 combines with J gene TRBJ1-1; no clear D gene. V gave up 2 bases and J gave up 5 bases, with 12 bases separating them. The CDR3 totals 14 residues. Germline CDR1 is MNHNY and CDR2 is SVGAGI (reference sequence). The CDR3 coding sequence is TGTGCCAGCAGTTACGGACGTCCAAGTACTGAAGCTTTCTTT. Encoded protein: CASSYGRPSTEAFF.

The chain recombines TRBV18 with TRBJ2-1; 7 bases line up with TRBD2. Germline assignment: CDR1 KGHSH and CDR2 LQKENI. After removal of 3 bases from V and 7 bases from J, the junction contained 6 bases not matched to a gene. The CDR3 spans 14 residues. This CDR3 is CASSPRGGDNEQFF. In DNA form, the CDR3 reads TGTGCCAGCTCACCCCGGGGAGGGGATAATGAGCAGTTCTTC.

The V call is TRBV7-9, the J call TRBJ2-2, with 7 bases that match TRBD1. Germline V gene data show CDR1 as SEHNR and CDR2 as FQNEAQ (reference sequence). This CDR3 comprises 16 residues. V trimming: 0 bases; J trimming: 4 bases; junction bases outside the gene matches: 5. CDR3 in DNA: TGTGCCAGCAGCTTAGCACAGGGGCTTGGCACCGGGGAGCTGTTTTTT. Residues: CASSLAQGLGTGELFF.